These 31 T cell receptor beta chains share one sample of origin, sequenced in a study of T cell responses to AZD1222 COVID-19 vaccine. Assay used: immunoSEQ multiplex PCR; TCRdb lists only in-frame clones, some missing. Counted here are about 56,000 clones, roughly 88% occurring once; the ten biggest clones make up roughly 14%. This material consisted of peripheral blood, taken on day 0 of AZD1222 vaccination. These receptor sequences come from an adult in good health.

This sequence joins TRBV14 and TRBJ2-2; the D gene is possibly TRBD1 (6 bases). CDR3 length equals 15 residues. The germline V and J ends were trimmed by 4 bases and 4 bases, with 13 bases remaining between them. Germline V gene lookup returns CDR1 SGHDN and CDR2 FVKESK. CDR3 nucleotide sequence: TGTGCCAGCAGCCCCCCAGGGGTTCGCACCGGGGAGCTGTTTTTT. Translated: CASSPPGVRTGELFF. The full variable domain, with the rest looked up from reference TRBV14 and TRBJ2-2, is EAGVTQFPSHSVIEKGQTVTLRCDPISGHDNLYWYRRVMGKEIKFLLHFVKESKQDESGMPNNRFLAERTGGTYSTLKVQPAELEDSGVYFCASSPPGVRTGELFFGEGSRLTVL.

The CDR3 is CASSSTGFQDEQYF. The CDR3 region has the DNA TGTGCCAGCTCATCGACTGGATTTCAAGACGAGCAGTACTTC. This sequence joins TRBV18 and TRBJ2-7; no clear D gene. The CDR3 covers 14 residues. Germline V lookup: CDR1 KGHSH, CDR2 LQKENI. Trimming left V 5 bases short and J 5 bases short, with 16 bases between.

The sample holds a few counts of this clone. This chain joins TRBV19 and TRBJ2-4, with 14 bases aligning to TRBD2. V lost 3 bases to trimming and J lost 6 bases; unmatched junction nucleotides: 7. The CDR3 spans 17 residues. Germline CDR1 reads LNHDA; CDR2 reads SQIVND (reference sequence). CDR3 nucleotides: TGTGCCAGTAGTATGGGTGTAGGGACTAGCGGGAGAAACATTCAGTACTTC. It specifies CASSMGVGTSGRNIQYF.

The chain recombines TRBV27 with TRBJ2-2; the D gene is possibly TRBD2 (6 bases). Germline values: CDR1 MNHEY, CDR2 SMNVEV (reference sequence). V was trimmed by 6 bases and J by 6 bases, leaving 11 bases between them. This CDR3 region has 13 residues. In DNA, the CDR3 is TGTGCCAGCAGGGGCGGGACGGCCGGGGAGCTGTTTTTT. This translates into CASRGGTAGELFF.

The V gene is TRBV20-1, the J gene TRBJ2-1; D gene uncertain. The germline V and J ends were trimmed by 3 bases and 7 bases, with 10 bases remaining between them. The CDR3 is 12 amino acids. CDR1 is DFQATT, CDR2 SNEGSKA, per germline (reference sequence). CDR3 in amino acids: CSASRTMNEQFF. For the CDR3, the DNA is TGCAGTGCTAGTCGAACTATGAATGAGCAGTTCTTC.

V gene TRBV2 combines with J gene TRBJ1-1, with a possible D match to TRBD1 (5 bases). V lost 4 bases to trimming and J lost 0 bases, with 9 bases between them. CDR1 is SNHLY and CDR2 is FYNNEI in the germline V gene. The CDR3 contains 14 residues. As DNA, the CDR3 is TGTGCCAGCAGTGCGACAGACTTGAACACTGAAGCTTTCTTT. Its protein is CASSATDLNTEAFF. Complete variable domain (other parts from reference TRBV2 and TRBJ1-1): EPEVTQTPSHQVTQMGQEVILRCVPISNHLYFYWYRQILGQKVEFLVSFYNNEISEKSEIFDDQFSVERPDGSNFTLKIRSTKLEDSAMYFCASSATDLNTEAFFGQGTRLTVV.

The J gene is TRBJ2-7, the V gene TRBV7-3; TRBD2 aligns across 12 bases. The CDR3 extends over 13 amino acids. J lost 6 bases, V lost 4 bases, and 1 base had no gene match. Germline loops: CDR1 SGHTA, CDR2 FQGTGA. In DNA form, the CDR3 reads TGTGCCAGCAGCTCACTAGCGGGAGGCGAGCAGTACTTC. This translates into CASSSLAGGEQYF.

The V call is TRBV5-6, the J call TRBJ2-7; D is unresolved. This CDR3 region has 11 residues. V was trimmed by 1 base and J by 5 bases, leaving 4 bases between them. The germline V gene has CDR1 SGHDT and CDR2 YYEEEE. CDR3 nucleotide sequence: TGTGCCAGCAGCTTGTCCCACGAGCAGTACTTC. It translates to CASSLSHEQYF.

V and J are TRBV7-2 and TRBJ2-2; TRBD2 matches 12 bases. Germline V gene sequence: CDR1 SGHTA, CDR2 FQGNSA. CDR3 size: 18 residues. After removal of 0 bases from V and 6 bases from J, the junction contained 8 bases not matched to a gene. The CDR3 protein is CASSLARSLAGGAGELFF. CDR3 DNA: TGTGCCAGCAGCTTAGCGCGTTCCCTAGCGGGAGGGGCCGGGGAGCTGTTTTTT.

This chain's CDR3 is CASSLRLEGKETQYF. As DNA, the CDR3 is TGTGCCAGCAGCTTAAGGTTGGAGGGGAAAGAGACCCAGTACTTC. The V call is TRBV11-3, the J call TRBJ2-5, with a tentative D call TRBD2 (6 bases). V lost 2 bases and J lost 3, with 13 bases in between. CDR1 and CDR2 (germline): SGHNT, YENEEA. This CDR3 has 15 residues.

V and J are TRBV4-2 and TRBJ2-7, with TRBD2 matching 7 bases. The V segment lost 4 bases and the J segment 2 bases; nucleotides outside the gene matches: 11. Germline lookup yields CDR1 LGHNA and CDR2 YNFKEQ. The CDR3 is 16 amino acids. The CDR3 sequence: CASSLASGTATYEQYF. The CDR3 bases are TGTGCCAGCAGCCTTGCGAGCGGGACGGCTACCTACGAGCAGTACTTC.

J is TRBJ1-4 and V is TRBV29-1; 10 nucleotides align to TRBD1. The V segment lost 7 bases and the J segment 8 bases; nucleotides outside the gene matches: 10. Germline V CDR1 and CDR2: SQVTM, ANQGSEA. The CDR3 length is 14 residues. The chain's CDR3 is CSAAVGQGGEKLFF. CDR3 nucleotides: TGCAGCGCCGCGGTTGGACAGGGGGGAGAAAAACTGTTTTTT.

V usage is TRBV15 and J usage is TRBJ1-1, with D possibly matching TRBD1 (6 bases). Germline V gene lookup returns CDR1 LNHNV and CDR2 YYDKDF (reference sequence). The V gene lost 6 bases and the J gene lost 8 bases, with 16 bases spanning the gap. CDR3 length: 13 residues. The CDR3 region is CATRSAGAVEAFF. The CDR3 DNA reads TGTGCCACCAGATCGGCAGGGGCCGTGGAAGCTTTCTTT.

The rearrangement links TRBV6-5 to TRBJ2-3; 9 positions agree with TRBD2. The CDR3 length is 13 residues. CDR1 MNHEY and CDR2 SVGAGI come from the germline V gene. As DNA, the CDR3 is TGTGTCCACGGGACTAGCTTCCCTTATACGCAGTATTTT. This sequence encodes CVHGTSFPYTQYF.

This chain uses TRBV7-2 with TRBJ2-3; 10 bases are shared with TRBD1. The CDR3 consists of 18 residues. CDR1 SGHTA and CDR2 FQGNSA come from the germline V gene. V was pared by 4 bases and J by 0 bases, with 10 bases of the junction left unmatched. CDR3 sequence: CASSYRTGGARSTDTQYF. In nucleotides, the CDR3 is TGTGCCAGCAGCTATCGGACAGGGGGTGCACGTAGCACAGATACGCAGTATTTT.

The V and J genes are TRBV29-1 and TRBJ2-5; TRBD1 is a possible D gene (5 bases). The CDR3 contains 13 residues. The V gene lost 2 bases and the J gene lost 7 bases, with 14 bases spanning the gap. Germline V gives CDR1 SQVTM, CDR2 ANQGSEA. The CDR3 protein is CSVESQGRVTQYF. The CDR3 DNA reads as TGCAGCGTTGAATCCCAGGGCAGGGTGACCCAGTACTTC.

The rearrangement links TRBV7-2 to TRBJ2-2; weak D call: TRBD2 (5 bases). Germline CDR1 and CDR2: SGHTA and FQGNSA. The V gene lost 5 bases and the J gene lost 5 bases, with 12 bases spanning the gap. The CDR3 has 14 amino acids. The CDR3 protein is CASSNIARTGELFF. The CDR3 nucleotides are TGTGCCAGCAGCAACATAGCGCGAACCGGGGAGCTGTTTTTT.

This clone was detected only a few times. The chain is built from TRBV6-5 and TRBJ2-5; TRBD2 agrees at 9 bases. Germline CDR1 and CDR2: MNHEY and SVGAGI. V lost 6 bases and J lost 1; bases outside the gene matches: 3. The CDR3 consists of 14 residues. CDR3 amino acids: CASSRTSVQETQYF. The CDR3 coding sequence is TGTGCCAGCAGCCGGACTAGCGTCCAAGAGACCCAGTACTTC.

This rearrangement joins TRBV2 to TRBJ1-2, with D unresolved. This CDR3 has 13 amino acids. Germline V lookup: CDR1 SNHLY, CDR2 FYNNEI. Trimming removed 7 bases from V and 5 bases from J, with 14 bases in between. The CDR3 sequence is CASTPGTYYGYTF. Written as DNA, the CDR3 is TGTGCCAGCACCCCGGGTACATATTATGGCTACACCTTC.

In this sample, this clone turned up once. The rearrangement uses TRBV19 and TRBJ2-3; unclear D gene. V shed 4 bases and J shed 4 bases, with 12 bases lying between them. Germline CDR1 reads LNHDA; CDR2 reads SQIVND (reference sequence). The CDR3 is 14 amino acids. For the CDR3, the DNA is TGTGCCAGTAGTAGGGCAGAGTTAGCAGATACGCAGTATTTT. Translation gives CASSRAELADTQYF.

The genes are TRBV6-5 and TRBJ1-5; D ambiguous. Germline V gene sequence: CDR1 MNHEY, CDR2 SVGAGI. This CDR3 comprises 14 residues. V was clipped by 2 bases and J by 4 bases, with 9 bases between them. CDR3 loop: CASSYGQWNQPQHF. The CDR3, as DNA: TGTGCCAGCAGTTACGGGCAGTGGAATCAGCCCCAGCATTTT.

The gene calls are TRBV28 and TRBJ2-1, with TRBD1 as a possible D gene (5 bases). The CDR3 totals 16 residues. Germline lookup yields CDR1 MDHEN and CDR2 SYDVKM. V lost 5 bases to trimming and J lost 5 bases, with 19 bases between them. This CDR3 reads CASSLSGRMGHNEQFF. In DNA, the CDR3 is TGTGCCAGCAGTCTATCAGGGCGAATGGGGCACAATGAGCAGTTCTTC.

The rearrangement links TRBV24-1 to TRBJ1-2; a possible D gene is TRBD1 (5 bases). The length of the CDR3 is 14 residues. Germline lookup yields CDR1 KGHDR and CDR2 SFDVKD. V lost 2 bases and J lost 4, with 10 bases in between. The CDR3 nucleotides are TGTGCCACCAGTGATTCGGGACGTCTCTATGGCTACACCTTC. Translated, it gives CATSDSGRLYGYTF.

V and J are TRBV6-5 and TRBJ1-5, with a possible D match to TRBD1 (5 bases). The ends were cut back, 7 bases at V and 0 bases at J, with 10 bases in the middle. From germline, CDR1 is MNHEY and CDR2 SVGAGI. The CDR3 totals 14 residues. The CDR3 DNA follows: TGTGCCAGCAAGAGAGACAGTAGCAATCAGCCCCAGCATTTT. It encodes CASKRDSSNQPQHF.

The chain couples TRBV5-1 to TRBJ2-1; D gene unclear. The CDR3 has 14 amino acids. Trimming removed 2 bases from V and 4 bases from J, with 10 bases in between. Germline values: CDR1 SGHRS, CDR2 YFSETQ. CDR3 amino acids: CASSFDTDYNEQFF. CDR3 DNA: TGCGCCAGCAGCTTCGATACAGATTACAATGAGCAGTTCTTC.

The chain recombines TRBV10-3 with TRBJ2-7, with D uncertain. Trimming left V 0 bases short and J 0 bases short, with 18 bases between. The CDR3 covers 18 residues. Germline values: CDR1 ENHRY, CDR2 SYGVKD. The CDR3, as DNA: TGTGCCATCAGTGAGTCGGGTGTACTGGACGGTCACTCCTACGAGCAGTACTTC. Its translation is CAISESGVLDGHSYEQYF.

This rearrangement joins TRBV4-1 to TRBJ2-1, with unresolved D. The CDR3 totals 14 residues. V gave up 0 bases and J gave up 9 bases, with 12 bases separating them. Germline CDR1 is MGHRA and CDR2 is YSYEKL. The DNA for the CDR3 is TGCGCCAGCAGCCAAGAAAAGGGATGGAGTGAGCAGTTCTTC. Protein product: CASSQEKGWSEQFF.

This clone was observed a single time. The chain joins TRBV27 to TRBJ2-4; D unresolved. Germline assignment: CDR1 MNHEY and CDR2 SMNVEV (reference sequence). The V and J ends lost 5 bases and 1 base respectively, with 15 bases between them. This CDR3 contains 16 residues. The CDR3 sequence is CASSTAPFGAKNIQYF. The CDR3 DNA is TGTGCCAGCAGTACGGCCCCCTTTGGGGCCAAAAACATTCAGTACTTC.

This chain links TRBV19 with TRBJ1-1, with 8 bases aligning to TRBD1. Germline lookup yields CDR1 LNHDA and CDR2 SQIVND (reference sequence). V was pared by 3 bases and J by 5 bases, with 2 bases of the junction left unmatched. The CDR3 has 13 amino acids. The CDR3 here is CASSMGQETEAFF. The CDR3 DNA is TGTGCCAGTAGTATGGGACAGGAGACTGAAGCTTTCTTT.

DNA for the CDR3: TGTGCCAGCAGCTTTGGGACGACCACAGATACGCAGTATTTT. Its protein product is CASSFGTTTDTQYF. This rearrangement joins TRBV5-8 to TRBJ2-3; the D call may be TRBD1 or TRBD2 (5 bases each). Germline V CDR1 and CDR2: SGHTS, YDEGEE. This CDR3 region has 14 residues. The V end lost 2 bases, the J end lost 2 bases, and 9 bases lay between the germline ends.

J is TRBJ1-5 and V is TRBV7-9, with D perhaps TRBD1 (5 bases). This CDR3 contains 14 residues. Germline CDR1 reads SEHNR; CDR2 reads FQNEAQ (reference sequence). V was trimmed by 5 bases and J by 3 bases, leaving 11 bases between them. The CDR3 sequence is CASSIRGINQPQHF. In nucleotides, the CDR3 is TGTGCCAGCAGCATCCGGGGCATCAATCAGCCCCAGCATTTT.